These 30 T cell receptor beta chains were all obtained from the same sample, sequenced in a study of T cell responses to AZD1222 COVID-19 vaccine. Clones were sequenced by immunoSEQ multiplex PCR, and TCRdb holds only the in-frame ones, with some missing. The data contain 98,000 or so clones, 89% of them singletons. The material was peripheral blood, obtained on day 0 of MenACWY control vaccination. The receptors were sampled from an adult in good health.

This clone was detected a few times. The chain carries TRBV4-1 and TRBJ1-2; 11 bases fit TRBD1. Germline V CDR1 and CDR2: MGHRA, YSYEKL. With V trimmed by 4 bases and J by 4 bases, 8 bases remained unmatched. There are 16 residues in the CDR3. In DNA, the CDR3 is TGCGCCAGCAGCCGGACCGGACAGGGGGCCGGCTATGGCTACACCTTC. It translates to CASSRTGQGAGYGYTF.

The chain employs TRBV11-2 and TRBJ2-1; no clear D gene. V gave up 0 bases and J gave up 4 bases, with 10 bases separating them. This CDR3 has 15 amino acids. The germline V gene encodes CDR1 SGHAT and CDR2 FQNNGV. The CDR3, as DNA: TGTGCCAGCAGCTTAGAGGGATCTGGGTACAATGAGCAGTTCTTC. Amino acid sequence: CASSLEGSGYNEQFF.

The chain couples TRBV11-3 to TRBJ1-3; D is uncertain. This CDR3 has 18 residues. The V and J ends lost 0 bases and 0 bases respectively, with 15 bases between them. CDR1 and CDR2 (germline): SGHNT, YENEEA. The CDR3 DNA is TGTGCCAGCAGCTTAGATCAGTCGGGATCTAACTCTGGAAACACCATATATTTT. The encoded protein is CASSLDQSGSNSGNTIYF. The whole variable domain, remainder taken from reference TRBV11-3 and TRBJ1-3, is EAGVVQSPRYKIIEKKQPVAFWCNPISGHNTLYWYLQNLGQGPELLIRYENEEAVDDSQLPKDRFSAERLKGVDSTLKIQPAELGDSAVYLCASSLDQSGSNSGNTIYFGEGSWLTVV.

The chain joins TRBV11-2 to TRBJ2-2; weak D call: TRBD2 (6 bases). The length of the CDR3 is 15 residues. The V gene's germline CDR1 is SGHAT and CDR2 FQNNGV. V lost 5 bases, J lost 5 bases, and 15 bases lay in between. The CDR3 region has the DNA TGTGCCAGCAGCCTCCGGGGGAGAGGAACCGGGGAGCTGTTTTTT. Translated: CASSLRGRGTGELFF.

This chain joins TRBV5-1 and TRBJ2-4; the D gene is possibly TRBD2 (5 bases). Germline CDR1 and CDR2: SGHRS and YFSETQ. V was shortened by 2 bases and J by 8 bases, with 11 bases between the two germline ends. The CDR3 sequence is 13 residues long. This CDR3 reads CASSFRTQDIQYF. DNA for the CDR3: TGCGCCAGCAGCTTTAGGACTCAAGACATTCAGTACTTC. The complete variable domain, with remaining parts taken from reference TRBV5-1 and TRBJ2-4, reads KAGVTQTPRYLIKTRGQQVTLSCSPISGHRSVSWYQQTPGQGLQFLFEYFSETQRNKGNFPGRFSGRQFSNSRSEMNVSTLELGDSALYLCASSFRTQDIQYFGAGTRLSVL.

The chain has TRBV27 and TRBJ1-1; D is ambiguous. Germline-derived CDR1 and CDR2 are MNHEY and SMNVEV (reference sequence). This CDR3 spans 16 amino acids. V dropped 5 bases and J dropped 0 bases, with 16 bases sitting between them. The CDR3 here is CASSISLTTMNTEAFF. CDR3 in DNA: TGTGCCAGCAGTATTTCTCTGACAACCATGAACACTGAAGCTTTCTTT.

The chain joins TRBV2 to TRBJ1-2; the D is unclear. Per the germline V gene, CDR1 is SNHLY and CDR2 is FYNNEI. The CDR3 runs to 14 residues. V was pared by 4 bases and J by 4 bases, with 13 bases between. CDR3 in amino acids: CASSVSQLGYGYTF. The CDR3, as DNA: TGTGCCAGCAGTGTGTCACAGCTGGGCTATGGCTACACCTTC.

V and J are TRBV28 and TRBJ1-4; tentative D call: TRBD1 (5 bases). This CDR3 has 15 residues. Germline lookup yields CDR1 MDHEN and CDR2 SYDVKM. V lost 3 bases and J 1 base, leaving 9 bases between the germline ends. CDR3 protein: CASSLTQGTNEKLFF. The CDR3 DNA is TGTGCCAGCAGTTTGACCCAGGGAACTAATGAAAAACTGTTTTTT.

This clone has only a few counts. The V gene is TRBV27, the J gene TRBJ1-1; the D is unclear. With 0 bases removed from V and 11 bases from J, the gap between germline ends came to 13 bases. CDR1 is MNHEY and CDR2 is SMNVEV in the germline V gene (reference sequence). The CDR3 length is 13 residues. DNA for the CDR3: TGTGCCAGCAGTTTATCGATCCGGGAACGGGCTTTCTTT. Encoded protein: CASSLSIRERAFF.

V usage is TRBV5-1 and J usage is TRBJ1-1; weak D call: TRBD1 (6 bases). Trimming removed 3 bases at V and 0 bases at J, with 12 bases between. The CDR3 loop spans 15 amino acids. CDR1 and CDR2 (germline): SGHRS, YFSETQ. CDR3 loop: CASSSLQGVNTEAFF. Here the CDR3 DNA reads TGCGCCAGCAGCTCACTACAGGGAGTGAACACTGAAGCTTTCTTT.

V is TRBV18 and J is TRBJ2-5, with D perhaps matching TRBD1 (6 bases). The V end was cut by 3 bases, the J end by 3 bases, with 14 bases between. Germline-derived CDR1 and CDR2 are KGHSH and LQKENI. The CDR3 totals 15 residues. This CDR3 reads CASSPLGRGEETQYF. The CDR3, as DNA: TGTGCCAGCTCACCCCTCGGCAGGGGAGAAGAGACCCAGTACTTC.

The rearrangement links TRBV9 to TRBJ1-6; D might be TRBD1 (5 bases). This CDR3 has 16 amino acids. Trimming cost V 3 bases and J 9 bases, with 19 bases left between them. CDR1 and CDR2 (germline): SGDLS, YYNGEE. In DNA, the CDR3 is TGTGCCAGCAGCGCAAGGGGCGAGGGAATCGGTTCACCCCTCCACTTT. This translates into CASSARGEGIGSPLHF.

This clone was detected a few times. The chain recombines TRBV19 with TRBJ1-3, with no clear D. Germline CDR1 and CDR2: LNHDA and SQIVND (reference sequence). The CDR3 covers 14 residues. V lost 5 bases and J 1 base, leaving 9 bases between the germline ends. CDR3: CASSSATSGNTIYF. The CDR3 DNA sequence: TGTGCCAGTAGTTCGGCGACATCTGGAAACACCATATATTTT.

J is TRBJ1-2 and V is TRBV3-1 (or the pseudogene TRBV3-2), with D possibly matching TRBD1 (5 bases). This CDR3 is 13 amino acids long. Per germline, CDR1 LGHDT and CDR2 YNNKEL (reference sequence). V lost 0 bases to trimming and J lost 7 bases, with 9 bases between them. In nucleotides, the CDR3 is TGTGCCAGCAGCCAAGAGGGGCAGCCTGGCTACACCTTC. Translating it yields CASSQEGQPGYTF.

The V call is TRBV5-1, the J call TRBJ1-1; D unclear. V lost 0 bases to trimming and J lost 3 bases, with 0 bases between them. Per germline, CDR1 SGHRS and CDR2 YFSETQ. The CDR3 sequence is 11 residues long. CDR3 protein: CASSLDTEAFF. CDR3 nucleotides: TGCGCCAGCAGCTTGGACACTGAAGCTTTCTTT. The full variable domain, in which reference TRBV5-1 and TRBJ1-1 provide the parts outside the CDR3, is KAGVTQTPRYLIKTRGQQVTLSCSPISGHRSVSWYQQTPGQGLQFLFEYFSETQRNKGNFPGRFSGRQFSNSRSEMNVSTLELGDSALYLCASSLDTEAFFGQGTRLTVV.

This chain uses TRBV10-1 with TRBJ2-3; no clear D. This CDR3 is 12 amino acids long. The germline V and J ends were trimmed by 8 bases and 3 bases, with 9 bases remaining between them. From germline, CDR1 is WNHNN and CDR2 SYGVQD (reference sequence). CDR3 nucleotide sequence: TGCGCCAGCGGCGACTGGACAGATACGCAGTATTTT. Translated, it gives CASGDWTDTQYF.

A single count supports this clone. The chain has TRBV7-2 and TRBJ1-4; no definite D call. This CDR3 spans 12 amino acids. The germline CDR1 and CDR2 sequences are SGHTA and FQGNSA. Between the trimmed V and J ends, which lost 5 bases and 7 bases, there was a span of 8 bases. The CDR3 region has the DNA TGTGCCAGCAGCCCACGGGGTGAAAAACTGTTTTTT. As protein: CASSPRGEKLFF.

The chain carries TRBV6-5 and TRBJ1-1; D call uncertain. This CDR3 is built from 14 residues. Trimming shortened V by 6 bases and J by 1 base, and 12 bases separated the two germline ends. Germline lookup yields CDR1 MNHEY and CDR2 SVGAGI. The CDR3 is CASSLRSGNTEAFF. The CDR3 nucleotides read TGTGCCAGCAGCCTTCGATCGGGGAACACTGAAGCTTTCTTT.

The chain recombines TRBV4-1 with TRBJ1-4; 8 bases line up with TRBD1. The CDR3 sequence is 17 residues long. The V gene end was trimmed by 4 bases and the J gene end by 5 bases; junction bases not matched to a gene: 12. Germline values: CDR1 MGHRA, CDR2 YSYEKL. In nucleotides, the CDR3 is TGCGCCAGCAGCCGGGGGCAGGGGGCAGCCGCGAATGAAAAACTGTTTTTT. Encoded protein: CASSRGQGAAANEKLFF.

V gene TRBV18 combines with J gene TRBJ1-2; D is perhaps TRBD1 (6 bases). The CDR3 is made up of 13 amino acids. V was clipped by 0 bases and J by 8 bases, with 10 bases between them. Looked up from germline, CDR1 is KGHSH and CDR2 is LQKENI. The CDR3 DNA reads TGTGCCAGCTCACCACCGGTCGGGGGCGGCTACACCTTC. As protein: CASSPPVGGGYTF.

The chain joins TRBV9 to TRBJ2-1; D may be TRBD1 (5 bases). The germline V and J ends were trimmed by 0 bases and 0 bases, with 10 bases remaining between them. From germline, CDR1 is SGDLS and CDR2 YYNGEE. The CDR3 extends over 16 amino acids. This CDR3 reads CASSVVGATSYNEQFF. The DNA for the CDR3 is TGTGCCAGCAGCGTAGTAGGGGCCACCTCCTACAATGAGCAGTTCTTC.

This clone showed up just once. V is TRBV19 and J is TRBJ2-3; D is possibly TRBD1 (5 bases). The V end was cut by 9 bases, the J end by 7 bases, with 17 bases between. Germline V lookup: CDR1 LNHDA, CDR2 SQIVND (reference sequence). The CDR3 sequence is 13 residues long. The CDR3 spells CASSQGRVNTQYF. The CDR3 DNA is TGTGCCAGCAGCCAGGGCAGGGTGAATACGCAGTATTTT.

The V gene is TRBV12-5, the J gene TRBJ1-5; 7 nucleotides align to TRBD1. Germline assignment: CDR1 LGHNT and CDR2 FRNRAP. J gave up 4 bases and V 0 bases, and 9 bases lay outside the gene matches. The CDR3 totals 17 residues. The CDR3 coding sequence is TGTGCTAGTGGTTTGGTACGGGGGACAGTTGTTAATCAGCCCCAGCATTTT. Translating it yields CASGLVRGTVVNQPQHF.

The J gene is TRBJ2-7, the V gene TRBV4-1, with D maybe TRBD2 (5 bases). Germline lookup yields CDR1 MGHRA and CDR2 YSYEKL. This CDR3 contains 18 residues. Trimming cost V 0 bases and J 2 bases, with 20 bases left between them. This CDR3 reads CASSQDPNSGTIPYEQYF. In nucleotides, the CDR3 is TGCGCCAGCAGCCAAGATCCCAATTCGGGAACTATTCCCTACGAGCAGTACTTC.

The chain joins TRBV5-1 to TRBJ2-3, with D unresolved. Trimming shortened V by 0 bases and J by 0 bases, and 5 bases separated the two germline ends. The CDR3 is 14 residues long. Germline CDR1 SGHRS, CDR2 YFSETQ. The CDR3 DNA follows: TGCGCCAGCAGCTTGGTTGGGAGCACAGATACGCAGTATTTT. It specifies CASSLVGSTDTQYF.

The rearrangement links TRBV6-1 to TRBJ1-5, with D perhaps matching TRBD1 (5 bases). The CDR3 loop spans 16 amino acids. Trimming took off 2 bases at V and 3 bases at J, with 14 bases between the two ends. Germline V gene lookup returns CDR1 MNHNS and CDR2 SASEGT. Written as DNA, the CDR3 is TGTGCCAGCAGTGAATTGGTCCGGGGCCCCAATCAGCCCCAGCATTTT. Its translation is CASSELVRGPNQPQHF.

J is TRBJ2-7 and V is TRBV6-1, with D unresolved. Germline V gives CDR1 MNHNS, CDR2 SASEGT. Trimming took off 1 base at V and 0 bases at J, with 10 bases between the two ends. This CDR3 comprises 15 residues. The CDR3 nucleotides read TGTGCCAGCAGTGAAGTCGCTAGAACCTCCTACGAGCAGTACTTC. This translates into CASSEVARTSYEQYF.

CDR3 DNA: TGTGCCAGCAGCCAAGACTGGCAGGAAAGAGGGGAAAAACTGTTTTTT. Translation gives CASSQDWQERGEKLFF. The V and J genes are TRBV3-1 (or the pseudogene TRBV3-2) and TRBJ1-4; D gene ambiguous. The V end was cut by 0 bases, the J end by 8 bases, with 16 bases between. The CDR3 totals 16 residues. From germline, CDR1 is LGHDT and CDR2 YNNKEL (reference sequence).

This chain links TRBV19 with TRBJ1-5; a possible D gene is TRBD1 (5 bases). V shed 3 bases and J shed 4 bases, with 16 bases lying between them. Germline V lookup: CDR1 LNHDA, CDR2 SQIVND (reference sequence). The CDR3 covers 16 residues. The CDR3 sequence is CASSISGQRVNQPQHF. The DNA for the CDR3 is TGTGCCAGTAGTATTTCGGGGCAGAGGGTAAATCAGCCCCAGCATTTT.

This chain uses TRBV4-3 with TRBJ1-6; 8 bases match TRBD1. Germline V lookup: CDR1 LGHNA, CDR2 YSLEER. The CDR3 is 16 residues long. The V gene end was trimmed by 2 bases and the J gene end by 4 bases; junction bases not matched to a gene: 4. The DNA of the CDR3 is TGCGCCAGCAGCCAAACAGGGGGTGCTTATAATTCACCCCTCCACTTT. Translating it yields CASSQTGGAYNSPLHF.